This T cell receptor (beta chain) was found in a study of neurological immune-mediated disorders. Study observations and caveats: Private repertoires in all groups were suggested by the absence of shared CDR3 amino acid sequences among expanded clones across subjects. The greatest degree of TCR clonal expansion was observed in HTLV-1-associated myelopathy, with the lowest in multiple sclerosis, below that of healthy controls.

Regarding time point: longitudinal time-point 2. Per germline, CDR1 MNHNY and CDR2 SVGAGI (reference sequence). The junction had 11 bases not matched to a gene; V was cut back by 6 bases and J by 7 bases. This CDR3 is built from 14 residues. 5'RACE with 10-nucleotide random UMIs generated the cDNA. TCRdb used MiXCR to reprocess the 5' RACE reads, holding one entry per CDR3 protein. The top ten hold less than 5.5% of the sample, which has some 49,000 distinct CDR3 sequences, roughly 14% seen once. This clonotype has ten or more counts. Antigen: not known. The chain is built from TRBV6-6 and TRBJ2-7; 8 bases match TRBD1. Sequenced input: PBMCs. The TCR originated in a male donor with HTLV-1-associated myelopathy (HAM/TSP). The CDR3 is CASRLDRVEDEQYF. CDR3 in DNA: TGTGCCAGCAGACTGGACAGGGTCGAGGATGAGCAGTACTTC.